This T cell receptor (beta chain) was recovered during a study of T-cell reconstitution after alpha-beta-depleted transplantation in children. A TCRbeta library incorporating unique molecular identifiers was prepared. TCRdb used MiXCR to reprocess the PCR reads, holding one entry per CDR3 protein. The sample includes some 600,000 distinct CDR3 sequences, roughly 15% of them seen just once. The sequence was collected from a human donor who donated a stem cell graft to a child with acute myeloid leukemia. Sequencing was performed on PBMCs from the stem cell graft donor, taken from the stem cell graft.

This chain's CDR3 is CSAPRDEMEGLAKNIQYF. The CDR3 DNA follows: TGCAGTGCACCACGTGACGAAATGGAGGGGCTGGCCAAAAACATTCAGTACTTC. V usage is TRBV20-1 and J usage is TRBJ2-4, with a weak D call TRBD2 (6 bases). V dropped 6 bases and J dropped 1 base, with 25 bases sitting between them. This CDR3 has 18 residues. Germline CDR1 reads DFQATT; CDR2 reads SNEGSKA (reference sequence).